The clone carrying this TCR beta chain showed up just a few times. The antigen remains undetermined. The CDR3 sequence is 15 residues long. Germline V gene sequence: CDR1 LNHDA, CDR2 SQIVND (reference sequence). The V end lost 3 bases, the J end lost 3 bases, and 12 bases lay between the germline ends. The sample belongs to a study of beta chain features in type 1 diabetes. Study-wide background: Over all samples combined, fewer than 140,000,000 sorted cells were examined.

General study results and limits: Fewer junction insertions and more nucleotide deletions appeared in type 1 diabetes patients. In the patient group, naive, central memory and Treg TCRB repertoires seemed more alike than in the healthy donor group.

Sorted CD4+ subsets: naive, central memory, regulatory, stem cell-like memory (CD45RO/CCR7/CD25/CD127/CD95/CD27 panel). Expressed TCRB transcripts were sequenced because the entire RNA isolate underwent reverse transcription. Profiled with immunoSEQ multiplex PCR; TCRdb holds only in-frame clones, not every one. This table holds 200,000 to 300,000 clones, 14% found once. The sequence came from a woman aged 40 to 50 in good health. The specimen was naive CD4+ T cells from blood. This chain connects TRBV19 to TRBJ1-5, with a tentative D call TRBD1 (6 bases). CDR3 coding DNA: TGTGCCAGTAGTATTCAGCGGGGACACAATCAGCCCCAGCATTTT. This sequence encodes CASSIQRGHNQPQHF.